These T cell receptor beta chains were read from a single sample in a study of Tregs in tolerant kidney transplant recipients. TCRdb's table, derived via immunoSEQ multiplex PCR, lists solely in-frame clones and lacks some. This repertoire shows about 60,000 clones, 80% to 95% found once; its top ten account for approximately 10%. The sequences come from CD8+ T cells from blood, collected before the transplant. The origin of the receptors is a human donor who received a combined kidney and bone marrow transplant. CDR3s include the opening cysteine and the closing phenylalanine or tryptophan. D genes are given only for firm matches. Size is stated for part of the rows, as once, few or many counts, or as a class when the clone is expanded.

V	J	size	D	CDR3	DNA
TRBV19	TRBJ1-2	.	.	CASSYSWGANYGYTF	TGTGCCAGTAGTTACTCCTGGGGAGCTAACTATGGCTACACCTTC
TRBV14	TRBJ2-2	.	.	CASHPRRALNGELFF	TGTGCCAGCCACCCGCGGAGGGCTTTAAACGGGGAGCTGTTTTTT
TRBV4-1	TRBJ2-7	.	.	CASSQLQYVYEQYF	TGCGCCAGCAGCCAACTTCAGTACGTCTACGAGCAGTACTTC
TRBV27	TRBJ2-1	.	TRBD1	CASSLTGVDNEQFF	TGTGCCAGCAGTTTGACAGGGGTCGACAATGAGCAGTTCTTC
TRBV10-3	TRBJ1-1	.	TRBD1	CAISEQGATEAFF	TGTGCCATCAGTGAGCAGGGGGCGACTGAAGCTTTCTTT
TRBV27	TRBJ1-5	.	TRBD1	CASSLTGSSNQPQHF	TGTGCCAGCAGTTTGACAGGGTCTAGCAATCAGCCCCAGCATTTT
TRBV11-2	TRBJ2-7	.	TRBD2	CASSLYGGGSYEQYF	TGTGCCAGCAGCTTATACGGGGGAGGGTCCTACGAGCAGTACTTC
TRBV27	TRBJ1-1	.	TRBD1	CASSFQGARTEAFF	TGTGCCAGCAGTTTCCAGGGGGCACGAACTGAAGCTTTCTTT
TRBV7-2	TRBJ2-1	.	TRBD2	CASSRTSGPYNEQFF	TGTGCCAGCAGTCGTACTAGCGGTCCTTACAATGAGCAGTTCTTC
TRBV6-6	TRBJ1-5	.	TRBD1	CASSYPQGAGDQPQHF	TGTGCCAGCAGTTACCCGCAGGGGGCGGGTGATCAGCCCCAGCATTTT
TRBV7-9	TRBJ2-7	.	.	CASSAKARPDYEQYF	TGTGCCAGCAGCGCTAAAGCCCGTCCTGATTACGAGCAGTACTTC
TRBV5-1	TRBJ2-5	.	.	CASSGGEETQYF	TGCGCCAGCAGCGGCGGGGAAGAGACCCAGTACTTC
TRBV19	TRBJ1-6	.	.	CASSMSRNSPLHF	TGTGCCAGTAGTATGAGTCGTAATTCACCCCTCCACTTT
TRBV10-3	TRBJ1-2	.	.	CAISDNWPGEDGYTF	TGTGCCATCAGTGATAATTGGCCGGGGGAAGATGGCTACACCTTC
TRBV10-3	TRBJ2-7	once	.	CAISPDRPGTYEQYF	TGTGCCATCAGCCCTGACAGGCCGGGTACATACGAGCAGTACTTC
TRBV5-5	TRBJ2-1	.	.	CASSVRANEQFF	TGTGCCAGCTCCGTCAGGGCGAATGAGCAGTTCTTC
TRBV5-5	TRBJ2-7	.	TRBD2	CASSLVGLRYEQYF	TGTGCCAGCAGCTTGGTGGGACTACGGTACGAGCAGTACTTC
TRBV7-2	TRBJ2-7	.	TRBD2	CASSLVGGGTSGPGEQYF	TGTGCCAGCAGCTTAGTGGGGGGAGGGACTAGCGGGCCCGGCGAGCAGTACTTC
TRBV11-2	TRBJ1-2	.	.	CASSFGGGGYTF	TGTGCCAGCAGCTTCGGGGGTGGGGGCTACACCTTC
TRBV29-1	TRBJ1-1	.	TRBD1	CSAETGDTEAFF	TGCAGCGCAGAGACAGGGGACACTGAAGCTTTCTTT
TRBV4-3	TRBJ2-3	.	TRBD1	CASSQDPGGYTDTQYF	TGCGCCAGCAGCCAAGATCCAGGGGGATACACAGATACGCAGTATTTT
TRBV19	TRBJ2-1	.	TRBD2	CASSPIGTSSNEQFF	TGTGCCAGTAGTCCTATCGGGACTAGCAGCAATGAGCAGTTCTTC
TRBV2	TRBJ2-5	.	TRBD1	CASRGRDRGRTQYF	TGTGCCAGCAGGGGCCGGGACAGGGGGAGGACCCAGTACTTC
TRBV4-3	TRBJ1-2	.	TRBD1	CASSPTGVDGYTF	TGCGCCAGCAGCCCGACAGGGGTTGATGGCTACACCTTC
TRBV11-2	TRBJ2-7	.	TRBD2	CASSSTSGASYEQYF	TGTGCCAGCAGCTCGACTAGCGGGGCTTCCTACGAGCAGTACTTC
TRBV7-2	TRBJ2-1	.	.	CASSPSAGSSYNEQFF	TGTGCCAGCAGCCCCTCCGCGGGGAGCTCCTACAATGAGCAGTTCTTC
TRBV11-2	TRBJ2-7	.	TRBD1	CASSFGTDYEQYF	TGTGCCAGCAGCTTCGGGACAGACTACGAGCAGTACTTC
TRBV4-2	TRBJ2-1	.	.	CASSQDPLWGRVDPNEQFF	TGTGCCAGCAGCCAAGATCCACTATGGGGGCGGGTGGACCCTAATGAGCAGTTCTTC
TRBV27	TRBJ1-3	.	.	CASSFRSGNTIYF	TGTGCCAGCAGTTTTCGTTCTGGAAACACCATATATTTT
TRBV6-5	TRBJ2-3	.	.	CASRAAAPSTDTQYF	TGTGCCAGCAGGGCGGCAGCACCTAGCACAGATACGCAGTATTTT
TRBV5-1	TRBJ2-1	once	TRBD1	CASSPGQGLRDEQFF	TGCGCCAGCAGCCCCGGACAGGGGCTTAGGGATGAGCAGTTCTTC
TRBV27	TRBJ2-1	.	TRBD1	CASSPGTAYNEQFF	TGTGCCAGCAGTCCTGGGACAGCCTACAATGAGCAGTTCTTC
TRBV13	TRBJ2-3	.	TRBD2	CASSLGTSGGAPDTQYF	TGTGCCAGCAGCTTGGGCACTAGCGGGGGGGCCCCAGATACGCAGTATTTT
TRBV6-5	TRBJ1-3	.	.	CASSYSGDSGNTIYF	TGTGCCAGCAGTTACTCAGGGGACTCTGGAAACACCATATATTTT